The 21 T cell receptor beta chains below come from one sample, sequenced in a study of shared clonotypes between healthy human individuals. Profiled with immunoSEQ multiplex PCR; TCRdb holds only in-frame clones, not every one. The top ten clones hold 0.1% to 0.15% of a sample with roughly 2 million clones, almost 96% of them seen once. Sequenced sample: naive CD4+ T cells sorted from blood. Subset in this sample: CD45RA+ positively selected. The receptor source for this set is a man aged 18 to 30 in good health.

The chain uses TRBV21-1 and TRBJ2-4. TRBV21-1 is a recognized pseudogene. This CDR3 has 12 residues. CDR3 nucleotide sequence: TGTGCCAGCAGGGGTTACGTTAGCATTCAGTACTTC. Amino acid sequence: CASRGYVSIQYF.

The chain links TRBV5-1 to TRBJ2-7; 8 bases agree with TRBD2. The trim removed 0 bases at V and 2 bases at J, leaving 4 bases unmatched. Germline CDR1 reads SGHRS; CDR2 reads YFSETQ. This CDR3 comprises 15 residues. This CDR3 reads CASSLVAGNTYEQYF. CDR3 nucleotide sequence: TGCGCCAGCAGCTTGGTAGCGGGGAATACCTACGAGCAGTACTTC. Full variable domain (rest looked up from reference TRBV5-1 and TRBJ2-7): KAGVTQTPRYLIKTRGQQVTLSCSPISGHRSVSWYQQTPGQGLQFLFEYFSETQRNKGNFPGRFSGRQFSNSRSEMNVSTLELGDSALYLCASSLVAGNTYEQYFGPGTRLTVT.

The V gene is TRBV5-1, the J gene TRBJ2-2, with 7 bases fitting TRBD1. V lost 5 bases to trimming and J lost 6 bases; unmatched junction nucleotides: 7. The CDR3 length is 14 residues. Germline V gene lookup returns CDR1 SGHRS and CDR2 YFSETQ. The CDR3 coding sequence is TGCGCCAGCAGTCCTACAGACAGGGCCGGGGAGCTGTTTTTT. Translating it yields CASSPTDRAGELFF. Combining the CDR3 with reference TRBV5-1 and TRBJ2-2 gives the whole variable domain KAGVTQTPRYLIKTRGQQVTLSCSPISGHRSVSWYQQTPGQGLQFLFEYFSETQRNKGNFPGRFSGRQFSNSRSEMNVSTLELGDSALYLCASSPTDRAGELFFGEGSRLTVL.

DNA for the CDR3: TGCGCCAGCAGCCATAGCGGGAGCCCGCAAGAGACCCAGTACTTC. Translated, it gives CASSHSGSPQETQYF. V usage is TRBV5-1 and J usage is TRBJ2-5, with 9 bases identical to TRBD2. The CDR3 is made up of 15 amino acids. Germline lookup yields CDR1 SGHRS and CDR2 YFSETQ. Germline trimming cut 4 bases from V and 2 bases from J; bases unmatched to any gene: 6. The full variable domain, in which reference TRBV5-1 and TRBJ2-5 provide the parts outside the CDR3, is KAGVTQTPRYLIKTRGQQVTLSCSPISGHRSVSWYQQTPGQGLQFLFEYFSETQRNKGNFPGRFSGRQFSNSRSEMNVSTLELGDSALYLCASSHSGSPQETQYFGPGTRLLVL.

This clone occurred a few times. The V and J genes are TRBV28 and TRBJ1-4, with D unresolved. The CDR3 length is 18 residues. Germline loops: CDR1 MDHEN, CDR2 SYDVKM. V was cut by 5 bases and J by 8 bases, with 27 bases left in between. CDR3 sequence (DNA): TGTGCCAGCAGTACGACCTCCTTAACTCGGACCTTATCCGAAAAACTGTTTTTT. Translating gives CASSTTSLTRTLSEKLFF.

The chain couples TRBV9 to TRBJ2-3, with 8 bases lining up with TRBD2. The CDR3 covers 15 residues. V shed 3 bases and J 3 bases; nucleotides not matched to a gene: 6. CDR1 and CDR2 from the germline V gene are SGDLS and YYNGEE. CDR3 loop: CASSAPGGGTDTQYF. The CDR3 nucleotides read TGTGCCAGCAGCGCCCCCGGGGGGGGAACAGATACGCAGTATTTT.

The gene calls are TRBV27 and TRBJ2-2; D call uncertain. The germline V gene has CDR1 MNHEY and CDR2 SMNVEV (reference sequence). CDR3 length: 14 amino acids. Trimming removed 1 base at V and 4 bases at J, with 7 bases between. This CDR3 reads CASSLFQLTGELFF. CDR3 DNA sequence: TGTGCCAGCAGTTTATTCCAACTCACCGGGGAGCTGTTTTTT.

This clone showed up just a few times. The chain carries TRBV9 and TRBJ1-5; no firm D call. The CDR3 runs to 13 residues. Trimming took 4 bases from V and 2 from J, leaving 7 bases between them. Looked up from germline, CDR1 is SGDLS and CDR2 is YYNGEE. As DNA, the CDR3 is TGTGCCAGCAGCACCCAGGGCAATCAGCCCCAGCATTTT. Amino acids: CASSTQGNQPQHF.

The genes are TRBV7-9 and TRBJ2-5; D is unresolved. The V gene lost 1 base and the J gene lost 5 bases, with 14 bases spanning the gap. CDR1 SEHNR and CDR2 FQNEAQ come from the germline V gene (reference sequence). The CDR3 totals 15 residues. CDR3 sequence (DNA): TGTGCCAGCAGCTTAGGAACCATACTGGGGGAGACCCAGTACTTC. It translates to CASSLGTILGETQYF. The full variable domain, in which reference TRBV7-9 and TRBJ2-5 provide the parts outside the CDR3, is DTGVSQNPRHKITKRGQNVTFRCDPISEHNRLYWYRQTLGQGPEFLTYFQNEAQLEKSRLLSDRFSAERPKGSFSTLEIQRTEQGDSAMYLCASSLGTILGETQYFGPGTRLLVL.

The chain couples TRBV6-1 to TRBJ1-6; the match to TRBD1 covers 7 bases. Trimming at V came to 3 bases and at J to 6 bases, leaving 8 bases not matched to a gene. The V gene's germline CDR1 is MNHNS and CDR2 SASEGT. CDR3 length equals 16 residues. The CDR3: CASSEGTANINSPLHF. DNA for the CDR3: TGTGCCAGCAGTGAGGGGACAGCTAACATTAATTCACCCCTCCACTTT.

The chain joins TRBV18 to TRBJ2-5; a weak D match, TRBD1 (6 bases). The CDR3 has 14 residues. CDR1 and CDR2 (germline): KGHSH, LQKENI. Trimming removed 3 bases from V and 4 bases from J, with 12 bases in between. For the CDR3, the DNA is TGTGCCAGCTCACCCAACCAGGGGACAGAGACCCAGTACTTC. Translation gives CASSPNQGTETQYF.

The chain joins TRBV13 to TRBJ2-7, with D perhaps matching TRBD1 (5 bases). The V and J ends lost 1 base and 3 bases respectively, with 10 bases between them. CDR1 PRHDT and CDR2 FYEKMQ come from the germline V gene (reference sequence). The CDR3 is 14 amino acids. DNA for the CDR3: TGTGCCAGCAGCTTAGAAGGCAGGGTCTACGAGCAGTACTTC. Protein sequence: CASSLEGRVYEQYF.

The V gene is TRBV5-4, the J gene TRBJ1-2; 7 bases line up with TRBD1. CDR1 is SGHNT and CDR2 is YYREEE in the germline V gene (reference sequence). The CDR3 covers 15 residues. Trimming at V came to 2 bases and at J to 8 bases, leaving 12 bases not matched to a gene. As DNA, the CDR3 is TGTGCCAGCAGCTTAGATCCAGGGGGAAATGGCGGCTACACCTTC. Translation: CASSLDPGGNGGYTF.

This clone was detected once. The sample holds other DNA sequences that translate to the same CDR3. The chain links TRBV5-1 to TRBJ1-6; D is unresolved. The CDR3 covers 12 residues. From germline, CDR1 is SGHRS and CDR2 YFSETQ. Between the trimmed V and J ends, which lost 0 bases and 8 bases, there was a span of 3 bases. CDR3 DNA sequence: TGCGCCAGCAGCTTGGGGGATTCACCCCTCCACTTT. It translates to CASSLGDSPLHF.

The CDR3 here is CSVENAIYEQYF. DNA of the CDR3: TGCAGCGTTGAAAATGCCATCTACGAGCAGTACTTC. This rearrangement joins TRBV29-1 to TRBJ2-7, with unresolved D. V was trimmed by 2 bases and J by 3 bases, leaving 8 bases between them. CDR3 length: 12 residues. In germline, CDR1 is SQVTM, CDR2 ANQGSEA.

In the case of this clone: The same CDR3 arises from other DNA sequences in this sample as well. The gene calls are TRBV18 and TRBJ2-7; 7 bases are shared with TRBD1. This CDR3 has 14 residues. The V and J ends lost 1 base and 0 bases, in that order; junction bases with no gene match: 0. Germline CDR1 KGHSH, CDR2 LQKENI. The CDR3 DNA follows: TGTGCCAGCTCACCACGGGACAGCTCCTACGAGCAGTACTTC. It is translated as CASSPRDSSYEQYF.

The genes are TRBV5-1 and TRBJ1-2; TRBD1 is a possible D gene (6 bases). Germline CDR1 SGHRS, CDR2 YFSETQ. Trimming pared 4 bases from V and 7 bases from J, leaving 20 bases between. The CDR3 spans 15 residues. CDR3 sequence: CASSIRDKGKSGYTF. CDR3 DNA: TGCGCCAGCAGCATCCGGGACAAAGGAAAGTCTGGCTACACCTTC.

J is TRBJ1-2 and V is TRBV9; D perhaps matches TRBD1 (6 bases). The V end was cut by 3 bases, the J end by 5 bases, with 14 bases between. The CDR3 totals 14 residues. The V gene's germline CDR1 is SGDLS and CDR2 YYNGEE. Written as DNA, the CDR3 is TGTGCCAGCAGCGCTGTTCAGGGGTCATATGGCTACACCTTC. Protein product: CASSAVQGSYGYTF.

The chain carries TRBV7-9 and TRBJ2-1; D is uncertain. Germline V gives CDR1 SEHNR, CDR2 FQNEAQ (reference sequence). V lost 5 bases to trimming and J lost 6 bases, with 8 bases between them. This CDR3 spans 12 amino acids. The CDR3 DNA reads as TGTGCCAGCAGCAAGGGCGCCAATGAGCAGTTCTTC. This gives the protein CASSKGANEQFF.

V gene TRBV19 combines with J gene TRBJ1-5; 7 nucleotides agree with TRBD1. CDR1 is LNHDA and CDR2 is SQIVND in the germline V gene (reference sequence). The CDR3 is 15 amino acids. Trimming removed 3 bases from V and 4 bases from J; junction bases left unmatched: 6. The CDR3 loop reads CASSIFTGENQPQHF. DNA for the CDR3: TGTGCCAGTAGTATCTTCACAGGGGAAAATCAGCCCCAGCATTTT.

For this clone: Other DNA sequences from this sample encode an identical CDR3 as well. V usage is TRBV15 and J usage is TRBJ2-5; D ambiguous. Trimming stripped 0 bases from V and 5 bases from J, with 4 bases between. CDR3 size: 12 residues. CDR1 and CDR2 (germline): LNHNV, YYDKDF (reference sequence). The CDR3 loop is CATSRDRETQYF. The CDR3 bases are TGTGCCACCAGCAGAGATAGGGAGACCCAGTACTTC.